A selection of T cell receptor beta chains follows, all from one sample in a study of blood T cell repertoires in COVID-19. Produced via immunoSEQ multiplex PCR; TCRdb's table is partial and in-frame only. This sample has under 250,000 clones; more than 65% occur once, and the top ten carry approximately 4.8%. The sequenced material came from peripheral blood. Receptor source: a man aged 50 to 59 with active or convalescent COVID-19. Both conserved end residues are part of each CDR3. The D gene is left open where the match is weak. The size of a clone is reported for some rows only, either as once, few or many, or as a class for expanded clones.

>.|TRBV10-3|TRBD1|TRBJ1-1
TGTGCCATCAGTGCCGGGACAGACGGCACTGAAGCTTTCTTT
CAISAGTDGTEAFF
>.|TRBV19|.|TRBJ1-5
TGTGCCAGTAGTAGTCCCAGGGTTGGCAATCAGCCCCAGCATTTT
CASSSPRVGNQPQHF
>few|TRBV9|TRBD2|TRBJ2-7
TGTGCCAGCAGCGTAGTAGCGGGTTCCTACGAGCAGTACTTC
CASSVVAGSYEQYF
>once|TRBV28|.|TRBJ2-2
TGTGCCAGCAGCCCCCAAGCAGGGGCCGGGGAGCTGTTTTTT
CASSPQAGAGELFF
>few|TRBV7-2|.|TRBJ1-5
TGTGCCAGCAGCTTAGCACATTCAGGGGCCGGTCAAACGCATTTT
CASSLAHSGAGQTHF
>.|TRBV5-1|.|TRBJ1-2
TGCGCCAGCAGCCTCTCCGGCTGGGTGGAGGGCTACACCTTC
CASSLSGWVEGYTF
>.|TRBV18|TRBD2|TRBJ2-3
TGTGCCAGCTCCCCGAATCCACCCGGGGGGGGCTCAGATACGCAGTATTTT
CASSPNPPGGGSDTQYF
>.|TRBV9|TRBD1|TRBJ1-4
TGTGCCAGCAGCCCCAGCTGGACAGGGAATGAAAAACTGTTTTTT
CASSPSWTGNEKLFF
>.|TRBV5-5|.|TRBJ1-4
TGTGCCAGCAGCTCCTCGTCCACGAGGGCGCTGGGTGAAAAACTGTTTTTT
CASSSSSTRALGEKLFF
>.|TRBV7-9|.|TRBJ1-1
TGTGCCAGCAGCCCCCAGGGGAACACTGAAGCTTTCTTT
CASSPQGNTEAFF
>.|TRBV6-2/TRBV6-3|TRBD1|TRBJ1-5
TGTGCCAGCAGTTGGACAGGGATCAATCAGCCCCAGCATTTT
CASSWTGINQPQHF
>.|TRBV11-2|TRBD1|TRBJ2-7
TGTGCCAGCAGCGTGGACAGGGCCCCCTCAATTTCCTACGAGCAGTACTTC
CASSVDRAPSISYEQYF
>.|TRBV9|TRBD2|TRBJ2-7
TGTGCCAGCAGCCCAGCTGGGGGGGGTACCTACGAGCAGTACTTC
CASSPAGGGTYEQYF
>.|TRBV6-5|TRBD1|TRBJ1-5
TGTGCCAGCAGCGGACAGGACAGCAATCAGCCCCAGCATTTT
CASSGQDSNQPQHF
>.|TRBV7-9|TRBD1|TRBJ2-3
TGTGCCAGCAGTCTGGGACAGGGGAATGCGGATACGCAGTATTTT
CASSLGQGNADTQYF
>.|TRBV7-3|TRBD1|TRBJ2-7
TGTGCCAGCAGCCCCCGGACAGGCGAGCAGTACTTC
CASSPRTGEQYF
>once|TRBV7-6|TRBD1|TRBJ1-2
TGTGCCAGCAGACGAACACCGGACAGGGCAGGCGGCTACACCTTC
CASRRTPDRAGGYTF
>.|TRBV7-8|TRBD1|TRBJ1-1
TGTGCCAGCAGCCTGGGACAGGGGGTCCCAGCTTTCTTT
CASSLGQGVPAFF
>.|TRBV5-1|TRBD2|TRBJ2-3
TGCGCCAGCAGCTTGGGACTAGCGGGGGCCATTAGCACAGATACGCAGTATTTT
CASSLGLAGAISTDTQYF
>.|TRBV27|.|TRBJ1-2
TGTGCCAGCAGGCCAGGGACAATCTATGGCTACACCTTC
CASRPGTIYGYTF
>few|TRBV19|.|TRBJ1-1
TGTGCCAGTAGTCCCCCCCGGTCGGGGACTGAAGCTTTCTTT
CASSPPRSGTEAFF
>.|TRBV28|.|TRBJ1-2
TGTGCCAGCAGTTTGGGCGACTATGGCTACACCTTC
CASSLGDYGYTF
>.|TRBV7-2|TRBD2|TRBJ2-5
TGTGCCAGCAGCTTAAGGGAGCGGGGGGGCCAGGAGACCCAGTACTTC
CASSLRERGGQETQYF
>.|TRBV10-3|.|TRBJ1-1
TGTGCCATCAGTGAGTCCTTAGAGAACACTGAAGCTTTCTTT
CAISESLENTEAFF
>.|TRBV6-5|TRBD1|TRBJ2-7
TGTGCCAGCAGACAGGGGTTGTCCTACGAGCAGTACTTC
CASRQGLSYEQYF
>once|TRBV9|.|TRBJ2-3
TGTGCCAGCAGCGTAGGGATACTACGACCAGATACGCAGTATTTT
CASSVGILRPDTQYF
>.|TRBV10-3|TRBD1|TRBJ1-1
TGTGCCATCAGTGCTCTGGACAGGGGAGGAGTTGAAGCTTTCTTT
CAISALDRGGVEAFF
>once|TRBV30|.|TRBJ1-1
TGTGCCTGGCAAGGGGGCACTGAAGCTTTCTTT
CAWQGGTEAFF
>.|TRBV3-1/TRBV3-2|TRBD1|TRBJ2-7
TGTGCCAGCAGCCCCCCGGGACAGGGGATCTACTTC
CASSPPGQGIYF
>.|TRBV7-2|TRBD1|TRBJ2-7
TGTGCCAGCAGCTTAGGGGCAGGGGGATCCTACGAGCAGTACTTC
CASSLGAGGSYEQYF
>.|TRBV5-1|.|TRBJ1-2
TGCGCCAGCAGCCCTTGGGCCGTCGTTTTGGACAGAGTGGACTATGGCTACACCTTC
CASSPWAVVLDRVDYGYTF
>.|TRBV7-3|TRBD1|TRBJ2-3
TGTGCCAGCAGCCTACAGACAGGGGCGGAAGATACGCAGTATTTT
CASSLQTGAEDTQYF
>.|TRBV19|TRBD2|TRBJ2-3
TGTGCCAGTAGTAGTGGACTAGCGGGGGGAGGCACAGATACGCAGTATTTT
CASSSGLAGGGTDTQYF
>.|TRBV6-6|TRBD2|TRBJ2-5
TGTGCCAGCAGCCCAGACCTCGGGGGGAGGGAGACCCAGTACTTC
CASSPDLGGRETQYF
>few|TRBV7-9|TRBD1|TRBJ2-3
TGTGCCAGCAGACAGGACAGGGGAAGAACAGATACGCAGTATTTT
CASRQDRGRTDTQYF
>.|TRBV6-4|TRBD2|TRBJ2-1
TGTGCCAGCAGCAGAAAGAGCGGGGCAAACTACAATGAGCAGTTCTTC
CASSRKSGANYNEQFF
>.|TRBV6-5|.|TRBJ1-1
TGTGCCAGCAGCTTTGCGACAGCTAACACTGAAGCTTTCTTT
CASSFATANTEAFF
>.|TRBV27|.|TRBJ2-3
TGTGCCAGCAGTTTATCGGGGACACCAATCCCCACAGATACGCAGTATTTT
CASSLSGTPIPTDTQYF
>.|TRBV7-9|TRBD1|TRBJ2-7
TGTGCCAGCAGTAAAGACAGGGGGAGCTCCTACGAGCAGTACTTC
CASSKDRGSSYEQYF
>once|TRBV11-2|TRBD2|TRBJ2-7
TGTGCCAGCAGCTTAGAGCTAGCGGGGGGGATATACGAGCAGTACTTC
CASSLELAGGIYEQYF
>.|TRBV19|.|TRBJ1-5
TGTGCCAGTAGTATTGGTGGAGGGGGCAATCAGCCCCAGCATTTT
CASSIGGGGNQPQHF
>.|TRBV7-9|TRBD1|TRBJ1-4
TGTGCCAGCAGCTTAGCATCGGCAGGGGGCTTCGAAAAACTGTTTTTT
CASSLASAGGFEKLFF
>.|TRBV6-5|TRBD1|TRBJ2-2
TGTGCCAGCAGTTTCGGACAGGGAGTTAACACCGGGGAGCTGTTTTTT
CASSFGQGVNTGELFF
>.|TRBV7-6|TRBD1|TRBJ2-7
TGTGCCACCGGACAGGGGCCCTACGAGCAGTACTTC
CATGQGPYEQYF